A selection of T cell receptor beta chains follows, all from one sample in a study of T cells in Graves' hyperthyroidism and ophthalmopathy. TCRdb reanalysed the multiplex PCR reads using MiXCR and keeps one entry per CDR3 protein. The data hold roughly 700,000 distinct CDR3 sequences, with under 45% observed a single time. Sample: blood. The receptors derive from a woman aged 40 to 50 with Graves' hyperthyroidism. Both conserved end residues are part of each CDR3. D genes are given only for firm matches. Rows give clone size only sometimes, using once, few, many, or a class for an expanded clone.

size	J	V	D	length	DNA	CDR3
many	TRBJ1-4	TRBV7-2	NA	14	TGTGCCAGCAGCTTCCGCAGCACTAATGAAAAACTGTTTTTT	CASSFRSTNEKLFF
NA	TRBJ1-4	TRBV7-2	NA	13	TGCGCCAGCAGCCAAGATTTCGAGGAAAAACTGTTTTTT	CASSQDFEEKLFF
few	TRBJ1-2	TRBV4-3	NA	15	TGCGCCAGCAGCCAAGGGGACCGTCCTAACTATGGCTACACCTTC	CASSQGDRPNYGYTF
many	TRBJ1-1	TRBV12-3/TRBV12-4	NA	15	TGTGCCAGCAGTTTAGATCTGGGAGGGCGTACTGAAGCTTTCTTT	CASSLDLGGRTEAFF
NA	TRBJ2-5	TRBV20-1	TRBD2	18	TGCAGTGCTATGGGGCTAGCGGGAGGGGGATATCCCCAAGAGACCCAGTACTTC	CSAMGLAGGGYPQETQYF
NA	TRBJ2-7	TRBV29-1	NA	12	TGCAGCGTTGTAGGGAGTGCCTACGAGCAGTACTTC	CSVVGSAYEQYF
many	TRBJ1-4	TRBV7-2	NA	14	TGTGCCAGCAGCCGGACCCGGCGGGATGAAAAACTGTTTTTT	CASSRTRRDEKLFF
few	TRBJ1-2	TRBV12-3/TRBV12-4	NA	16	TGTGCCAGCAGTTTAAGGTTAACACCCTTTAACTATGGCTACACCTTC	CASSLRLTPFNYGYTF
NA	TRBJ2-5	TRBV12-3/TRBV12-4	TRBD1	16	TGTGCCAGCAGTTCGGGCGGGACAGGGGGAAGCGGGACCCAGTACTTC	CASSSGGTGGSGTQYF
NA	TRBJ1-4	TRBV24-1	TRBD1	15	TGTGCCAGCAGTCCTACCGACAGGGAAAATGAAAAACTGTTCTTT	CASSPTDRENEKLFF
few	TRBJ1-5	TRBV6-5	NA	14	TGTGCCAGCAGGACGCCAGGGGGCAATCAGCCCCAGCATTTT	CASRTPGGNQPQHF
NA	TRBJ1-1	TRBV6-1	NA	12	TGTGCCAGCAGTCAACTAAACGGTGAAGCTTTCTTT	CASSQLNGEAFF
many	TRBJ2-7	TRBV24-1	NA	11	TGTGCCACCAGCCAAGGTTACGAGCAGTACTTC	CATSQGYEQYF
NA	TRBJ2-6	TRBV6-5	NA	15	TGTGCCAGCAGTACTCTGCCCTCTGGGGCCAACGTCCTGACTTTC	CASSTLPSGANVLTF
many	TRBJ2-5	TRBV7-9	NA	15	TGTGCCAGCAGCTTTCTCGGGACATCCGGAGAGACCCAGTACTTC	CASSFLGTSGETQYF
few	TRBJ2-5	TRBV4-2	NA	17	TGTGCCAGCCGACCCATAAGTGGGACCGTAGCCAAAGAGACCCAGTACTTC	CASRPISGTVAKETQYF
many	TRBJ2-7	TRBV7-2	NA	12	TGTGCCAGCAGCCCGAGGGCCTACGAGCAGTACTTC	CASSPRAYEQYF
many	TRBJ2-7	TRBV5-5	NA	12	TGTGCCAGCAGCAAGCCGGGCAACGAGCAGTACTTC	CASSKPGNEQYF
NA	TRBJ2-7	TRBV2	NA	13	TGTGCCAGCAGTGAAGCTAGGGTATACGAGCAGTGCTTC	CASSEARVYEQCF
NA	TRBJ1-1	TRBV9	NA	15	TGTGCCAGCAGCGTACATCCTCAACTCGACACTGAAGCTTTCTTT	CASSVHPQLDTEAFF